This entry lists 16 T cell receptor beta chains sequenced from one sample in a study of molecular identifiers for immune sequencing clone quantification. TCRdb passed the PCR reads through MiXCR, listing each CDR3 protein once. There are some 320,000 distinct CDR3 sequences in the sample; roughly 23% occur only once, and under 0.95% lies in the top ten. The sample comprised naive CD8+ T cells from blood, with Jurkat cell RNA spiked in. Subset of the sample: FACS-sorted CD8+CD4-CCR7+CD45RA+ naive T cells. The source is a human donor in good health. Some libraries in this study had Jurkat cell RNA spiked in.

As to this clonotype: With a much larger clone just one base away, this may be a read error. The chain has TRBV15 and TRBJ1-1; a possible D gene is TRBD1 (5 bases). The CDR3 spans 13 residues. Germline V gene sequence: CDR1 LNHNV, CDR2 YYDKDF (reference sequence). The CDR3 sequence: CATSPGRETGAFF. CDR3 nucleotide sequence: TGTGCCACCAGCCCAGGGCGGGAAACTGGAGCTTTCTTT.

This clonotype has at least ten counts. CDR3 in amino acids: CASSPDRSGGELFF. DNA for the CDR3: TGTGCCAGCAGCCCTGACAGATCTGGTGGGGAGCTGTTTTTT. The chain recombines TRBV13 with TRBJ2-2, with a weak D call TRBD1 (5 bases). The CDR3 spans 14 residues. Germline CDR1 PRHDT, CDR2 FYEKMQ (reference sequence). Trimming took off 5 bases at V and 8 bases at J, with 15 bases between the two ends.

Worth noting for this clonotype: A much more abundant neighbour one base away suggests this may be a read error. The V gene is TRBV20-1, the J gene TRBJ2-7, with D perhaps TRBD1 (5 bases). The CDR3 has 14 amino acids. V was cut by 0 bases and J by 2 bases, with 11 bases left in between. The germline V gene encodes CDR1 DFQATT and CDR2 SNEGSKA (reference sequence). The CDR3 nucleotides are TGCAGTGCTAGAGATTCAGACAGCGCCTACGAGCAGTACTTC. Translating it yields CSARDSDSAYEQYF.

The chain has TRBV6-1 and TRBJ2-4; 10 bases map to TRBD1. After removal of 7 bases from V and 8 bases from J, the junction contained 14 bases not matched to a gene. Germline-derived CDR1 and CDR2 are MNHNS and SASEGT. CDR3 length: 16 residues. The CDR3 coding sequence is TGTGCCAGCACCACAATCACCGGGACAGGGGTGGACATTCAGTACTTC. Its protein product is CASTTITGTGVDIQYF.

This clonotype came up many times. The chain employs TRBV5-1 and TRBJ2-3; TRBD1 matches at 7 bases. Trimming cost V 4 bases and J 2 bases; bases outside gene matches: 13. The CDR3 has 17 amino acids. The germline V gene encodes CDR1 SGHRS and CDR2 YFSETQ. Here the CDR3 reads CASSILGTAVDTDTQYF. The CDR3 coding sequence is TGCGCCAGCAGCATCCTGGGGACAGCCGTCGACACAGATACGCAGTATTTT.

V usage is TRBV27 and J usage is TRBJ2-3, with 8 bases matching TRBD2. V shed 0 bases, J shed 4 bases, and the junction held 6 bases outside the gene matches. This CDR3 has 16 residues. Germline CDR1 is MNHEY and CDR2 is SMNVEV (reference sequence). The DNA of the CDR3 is TGTGCCAGCAGTTTATCGGCCAGCGGGAGCGCAGATACGCAGTATTTT. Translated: CASSLSASGSADTQYF.

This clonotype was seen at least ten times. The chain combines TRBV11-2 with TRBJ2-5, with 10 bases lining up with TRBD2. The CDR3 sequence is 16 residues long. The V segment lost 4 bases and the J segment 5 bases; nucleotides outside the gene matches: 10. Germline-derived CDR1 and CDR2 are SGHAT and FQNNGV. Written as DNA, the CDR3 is TGTGCCAGCAGCTCGTTTAGCGGGGGGCTCGGGGAGACCCAGTACTTC. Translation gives CASSSFSGGLGETQYF.

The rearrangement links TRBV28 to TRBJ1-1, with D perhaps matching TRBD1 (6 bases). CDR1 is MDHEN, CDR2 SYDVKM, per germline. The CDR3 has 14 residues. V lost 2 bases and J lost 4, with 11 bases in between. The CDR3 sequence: CASSLGTLSTEAFF. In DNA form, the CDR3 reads TGTGCCAGCAGTTTAGGGACATTGAGCACTGAAGCTTTCTTT.

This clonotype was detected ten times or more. The CDR3 DNA follows: TGTGCCAGCAGTCGACCGGGACCCTACCAAGAGACCCAGTACTTC. Translated: CASSRPGPYQETQYF. The chain couples TRBV7-9 to TRBJ2-5; D assignment may be TRBD1 or TRBD2 (5 bases each). V was clipped by 6 bases and J by 0 bases, with 14 bases between them. The germline CDR1 and CDR2 sequences are SEHNR and FQNEAQ (reference sequence). This CDR3 has 15 amino acids.

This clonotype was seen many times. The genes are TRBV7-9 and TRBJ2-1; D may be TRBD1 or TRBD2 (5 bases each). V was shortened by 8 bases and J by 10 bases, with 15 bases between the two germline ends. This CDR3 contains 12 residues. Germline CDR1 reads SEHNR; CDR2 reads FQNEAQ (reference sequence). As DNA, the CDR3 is TGTGCCAGCGGGAGCACAGGAAGGGAGCAGTTCTTC. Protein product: CASGSTGREQFF.

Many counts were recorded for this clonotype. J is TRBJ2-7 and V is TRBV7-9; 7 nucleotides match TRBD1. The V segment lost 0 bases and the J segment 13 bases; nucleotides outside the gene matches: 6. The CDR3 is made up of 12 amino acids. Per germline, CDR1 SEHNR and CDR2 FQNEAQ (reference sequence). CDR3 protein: CASSLATDRKYF. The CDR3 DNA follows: TGTGCCAGCAGCTTAGCCACGGACAGGAAATACTTC.

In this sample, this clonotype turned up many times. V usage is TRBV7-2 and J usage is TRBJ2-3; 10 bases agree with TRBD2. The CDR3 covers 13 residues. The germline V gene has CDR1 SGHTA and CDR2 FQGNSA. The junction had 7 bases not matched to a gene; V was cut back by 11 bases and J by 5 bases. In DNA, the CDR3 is TGTGCCTCGGGTAGCGGGGGGAGAGATACGCAGTATTTT. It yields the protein CASGSGGRDTQYF. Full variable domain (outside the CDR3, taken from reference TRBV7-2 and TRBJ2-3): GAGVSQSPSNKVTEKGKDVELRCDPISGHTALYWYRQSLGQGLEFLIYFQGNSAPDKSGLPSDRFSAERTGGSVSTLTIQRTQQEDSAVYLCASGSGGRDTQYFGPGTRLTVL.

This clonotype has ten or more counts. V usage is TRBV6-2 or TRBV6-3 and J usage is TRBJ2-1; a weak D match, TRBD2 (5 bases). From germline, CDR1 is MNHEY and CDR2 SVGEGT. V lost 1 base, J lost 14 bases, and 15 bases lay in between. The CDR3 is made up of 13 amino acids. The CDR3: CASSYLTSPPEFF. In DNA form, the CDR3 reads TGTGCCAGCAGTTACTTAACTAGTCCTCCAGAGTTCTTC.

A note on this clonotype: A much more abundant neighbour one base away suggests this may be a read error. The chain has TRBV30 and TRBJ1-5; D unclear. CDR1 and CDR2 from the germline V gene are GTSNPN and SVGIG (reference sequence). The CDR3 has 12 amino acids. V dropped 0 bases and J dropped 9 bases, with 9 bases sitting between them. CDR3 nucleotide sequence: TGTGCCTGGAGTGTAGGGTATCGGCCCCAGCATTTT. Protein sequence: CAWSVGYRPQHF. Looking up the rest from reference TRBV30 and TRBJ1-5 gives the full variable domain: SQTIHQWPATLVQPVGSPLSLECTVEGTSNPNLYWYRQAAGRGLQLLFYSVGIGQISSEVPQNLSASRPQDRQFILSSKKLLLSDSGFYLCAWSVGYRPQHFGDGTRLSIL.

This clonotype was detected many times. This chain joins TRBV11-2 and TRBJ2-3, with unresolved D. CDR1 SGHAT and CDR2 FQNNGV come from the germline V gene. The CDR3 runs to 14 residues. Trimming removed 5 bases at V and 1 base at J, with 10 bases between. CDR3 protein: CASSAPVRTDTQYF. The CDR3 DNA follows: TGTGCCAGCAGCGCCCCTGTGCGCACAGATACGCAGTATTTT.

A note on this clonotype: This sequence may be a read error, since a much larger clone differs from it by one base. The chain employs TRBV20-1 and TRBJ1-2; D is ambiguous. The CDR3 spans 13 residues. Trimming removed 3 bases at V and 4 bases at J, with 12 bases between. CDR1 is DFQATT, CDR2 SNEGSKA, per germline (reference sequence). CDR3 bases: TGCAGTGCTAGCCGGGGAGAAATCTATGGCTACACCTTC. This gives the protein CSASRGEIYGYTF.